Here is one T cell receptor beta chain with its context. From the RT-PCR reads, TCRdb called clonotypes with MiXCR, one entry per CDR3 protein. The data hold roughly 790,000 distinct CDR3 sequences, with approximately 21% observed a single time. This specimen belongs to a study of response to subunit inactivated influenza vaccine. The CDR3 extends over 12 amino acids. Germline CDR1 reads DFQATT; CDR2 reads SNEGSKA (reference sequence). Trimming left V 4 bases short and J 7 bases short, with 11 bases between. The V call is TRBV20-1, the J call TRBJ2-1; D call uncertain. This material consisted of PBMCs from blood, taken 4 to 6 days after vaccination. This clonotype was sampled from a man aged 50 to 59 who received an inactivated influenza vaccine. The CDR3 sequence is CSAIPGPNEQFF. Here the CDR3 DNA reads TGCAGTGCTATACCCGGGCCTAATGAGCAGTTCTTC.